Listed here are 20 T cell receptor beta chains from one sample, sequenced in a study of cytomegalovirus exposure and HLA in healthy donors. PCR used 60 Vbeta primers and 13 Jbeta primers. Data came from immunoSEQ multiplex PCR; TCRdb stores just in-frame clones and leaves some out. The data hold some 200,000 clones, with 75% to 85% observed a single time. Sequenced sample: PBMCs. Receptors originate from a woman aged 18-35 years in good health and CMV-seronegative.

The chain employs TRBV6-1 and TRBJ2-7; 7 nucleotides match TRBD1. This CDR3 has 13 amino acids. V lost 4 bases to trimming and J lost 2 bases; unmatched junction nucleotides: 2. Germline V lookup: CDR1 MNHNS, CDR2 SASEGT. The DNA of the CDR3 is TGTGCCAGCAGTGCGGGACAGCCCTACGAGCAGTACTTC. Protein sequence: CASSAGQPYEQYF.

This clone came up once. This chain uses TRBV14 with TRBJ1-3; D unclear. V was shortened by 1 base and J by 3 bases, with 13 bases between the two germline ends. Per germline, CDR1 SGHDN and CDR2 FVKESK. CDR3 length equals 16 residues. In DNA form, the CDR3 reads TGTGCCAGCAGCCAAGCCTTACGGTCAATTGGAAACACCATATATTTT. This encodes CASSQALRSIGNTIYF.

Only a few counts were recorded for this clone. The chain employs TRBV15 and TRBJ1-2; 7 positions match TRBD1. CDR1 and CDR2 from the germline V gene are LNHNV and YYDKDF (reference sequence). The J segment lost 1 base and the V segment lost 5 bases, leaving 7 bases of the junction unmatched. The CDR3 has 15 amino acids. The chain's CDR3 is CATSGQAGGNYGYTF. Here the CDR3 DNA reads TGTGCCACCAGCGGACAGGCCGGCGGTAACTATGGCTACACCTTC.

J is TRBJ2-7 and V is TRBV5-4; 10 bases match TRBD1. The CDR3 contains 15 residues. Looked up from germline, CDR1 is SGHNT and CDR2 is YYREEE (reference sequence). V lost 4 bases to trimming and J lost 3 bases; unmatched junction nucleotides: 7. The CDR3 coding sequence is TGTGCCAGCAGCGCGGGACAGGGGATTCTCTACGAGCAGTACTTC. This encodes CASSAGQGILYEQYF.

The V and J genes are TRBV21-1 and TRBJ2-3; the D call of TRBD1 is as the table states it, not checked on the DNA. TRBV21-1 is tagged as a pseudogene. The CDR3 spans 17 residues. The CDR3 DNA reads TGTGCCAGCAGCAAAGTCGGCGACAATAAAGGCACAGATACGCAGTATTTT. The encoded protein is CASSKVGDNKGTDTQYF.

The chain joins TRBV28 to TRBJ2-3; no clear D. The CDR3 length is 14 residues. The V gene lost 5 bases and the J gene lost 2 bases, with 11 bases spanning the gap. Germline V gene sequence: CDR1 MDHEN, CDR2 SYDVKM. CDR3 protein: CASSPPGYTDTQYF. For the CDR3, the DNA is TGTGCCAGCAGTCCCCCAGGCTACACAGATACGCAGTATTTT.

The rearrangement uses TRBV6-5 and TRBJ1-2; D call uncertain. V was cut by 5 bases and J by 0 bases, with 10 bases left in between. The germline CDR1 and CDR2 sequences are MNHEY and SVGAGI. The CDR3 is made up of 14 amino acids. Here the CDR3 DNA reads TGTGCCAGCAGTAACGCAGGAACTAACTATGGCTACACCTTC. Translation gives CASSNAGTNYGYTF.

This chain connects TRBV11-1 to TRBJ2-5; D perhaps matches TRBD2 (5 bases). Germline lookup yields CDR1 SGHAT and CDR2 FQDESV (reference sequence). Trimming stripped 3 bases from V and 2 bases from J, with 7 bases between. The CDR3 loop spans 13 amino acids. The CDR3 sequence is CASSLTIQETQYF. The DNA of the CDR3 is TGTGCCAGCAGCTTGACTATACAAGAGACCCAGTACTTC.

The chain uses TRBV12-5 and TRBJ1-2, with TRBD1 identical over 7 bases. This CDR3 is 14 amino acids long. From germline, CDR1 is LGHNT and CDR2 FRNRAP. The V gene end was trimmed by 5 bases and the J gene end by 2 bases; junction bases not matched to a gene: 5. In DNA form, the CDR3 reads TGTGCTAGTGGTCTCCTGACAGGGAACTATGGCTACACCTTC. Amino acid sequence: CASGLLTGNYGYTF.

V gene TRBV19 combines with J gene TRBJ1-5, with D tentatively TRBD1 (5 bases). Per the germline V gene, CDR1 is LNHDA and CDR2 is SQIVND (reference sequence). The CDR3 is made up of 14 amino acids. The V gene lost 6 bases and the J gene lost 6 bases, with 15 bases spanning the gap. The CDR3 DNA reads TGTGCCAGTAGAAGAACAGGTTCGTTTCAGCCCCAGCATTTT. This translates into CASRRTGSFQPQHF.

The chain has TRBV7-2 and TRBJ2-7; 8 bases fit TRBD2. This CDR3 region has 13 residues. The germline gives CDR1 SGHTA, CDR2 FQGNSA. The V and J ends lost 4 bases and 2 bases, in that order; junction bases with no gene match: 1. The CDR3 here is CASSWGLAYEQYF. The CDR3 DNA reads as TGTGCCAGCAGCTGGGGACTAGCCTACGAGCAGTACTTC. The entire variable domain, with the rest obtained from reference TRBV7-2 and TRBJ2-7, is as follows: GAGVSQSPSNKVTEKGKDVELRCDPISGHTALYWYRQSLGQGLEFLIYFQGNSAPDKSGLPSDRFSAERTGGSVSTLTIQRTQQEDSAVYLCASSWGLAYEQYFGPGTRLTVT.

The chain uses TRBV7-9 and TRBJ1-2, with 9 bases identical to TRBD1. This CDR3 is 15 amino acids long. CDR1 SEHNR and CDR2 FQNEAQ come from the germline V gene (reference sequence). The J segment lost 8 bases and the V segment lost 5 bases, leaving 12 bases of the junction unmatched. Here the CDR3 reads CASSKSDRGRRGYTF. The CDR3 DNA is TGTGCCAGCAGCAAATCGGACAGGGGTCGTCGGGGCTACACCTTC.

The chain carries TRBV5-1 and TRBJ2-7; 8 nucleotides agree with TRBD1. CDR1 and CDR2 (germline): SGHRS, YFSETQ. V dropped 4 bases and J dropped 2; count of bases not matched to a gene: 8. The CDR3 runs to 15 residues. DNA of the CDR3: TGCGCCAGCAGCGAGGGGACAGGACTGCCCTACGAGCAGTACTTC. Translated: CASSEGTGLPYEQYF.

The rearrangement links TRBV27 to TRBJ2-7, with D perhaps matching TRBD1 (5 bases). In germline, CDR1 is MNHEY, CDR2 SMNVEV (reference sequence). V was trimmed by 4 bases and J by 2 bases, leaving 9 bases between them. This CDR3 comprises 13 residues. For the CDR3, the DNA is TGTGCCAGCAGTTCCCAGGGCCCCTACGAGCAGTACTTC. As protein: CASSSQGPYEQYF.

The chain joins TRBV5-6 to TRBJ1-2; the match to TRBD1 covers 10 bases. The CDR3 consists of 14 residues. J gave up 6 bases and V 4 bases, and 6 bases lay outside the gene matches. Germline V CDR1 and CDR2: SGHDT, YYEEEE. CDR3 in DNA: TGTGCCAGCAGCACAGGGACAGGGGAGGATGGCTACACCTTC. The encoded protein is CASSTGTGEDGYTF.

CDR3 loop: CASSRGGITDTQYF. The DNA of the CDR3 is TGTGCCAGCAGCCGCGGGGGGATCACAGATACGCAGTATTTT. This rearrangement joins TRBV7-3 to TRBJ2-3; 8 bases match TRBD2. CDR3 length equals 14 residues. With 5 bases clipped from V and 2 bases from J, the junction kept 3 bases outside the gene matches. The germline CDR1 and CDR2 sequences are SGHTA and FQGTGA. The variable domain in full, completed from reference TRBV7-3 and TRBJ2-3, reads GAGVSQTPSNKVTEKGKYVELRCDPISGHTALYWYRQSLGQGPEFLIYFQGTGAADDSGLPNDRFFAVRPEGSVSTLKIQRTERGDSAVYLCASSRGGITDTQYFGPGTRLTVL.

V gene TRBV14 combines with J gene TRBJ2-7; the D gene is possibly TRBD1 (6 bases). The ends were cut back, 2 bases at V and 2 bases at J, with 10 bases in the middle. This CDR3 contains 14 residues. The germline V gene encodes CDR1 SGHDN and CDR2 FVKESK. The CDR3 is CASSQQKGAYEQYF. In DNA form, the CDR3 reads TGTGCCAGCAGCCAACAAAAGGGGGCCTACGAGCAGTACTTC.

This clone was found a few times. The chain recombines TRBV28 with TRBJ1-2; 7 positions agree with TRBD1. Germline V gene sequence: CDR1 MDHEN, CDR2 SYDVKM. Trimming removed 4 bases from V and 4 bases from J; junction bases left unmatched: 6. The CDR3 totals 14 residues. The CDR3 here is CASSSTGQSYGYTF. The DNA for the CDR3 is TGTGCCAGCAGTTCAACGGGACAGTCCTATGGCTACACCTTC.

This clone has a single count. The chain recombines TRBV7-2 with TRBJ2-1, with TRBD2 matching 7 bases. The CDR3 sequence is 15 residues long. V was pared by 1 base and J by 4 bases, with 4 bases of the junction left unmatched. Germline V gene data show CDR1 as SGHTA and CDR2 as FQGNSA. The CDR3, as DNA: TGTGCCAGCAGCTTAGAGAGCGGGGTTTACAATGAGCAGTTCTTC. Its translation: CASSLESGVYNEQFF.

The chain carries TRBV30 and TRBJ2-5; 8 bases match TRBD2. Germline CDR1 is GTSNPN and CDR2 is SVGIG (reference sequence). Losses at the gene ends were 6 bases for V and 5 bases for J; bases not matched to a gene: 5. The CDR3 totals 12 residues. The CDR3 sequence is CACLAGRETQYF. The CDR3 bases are TGTGCCTGCTTAGCGGGAAGGGAGACCCAGTACTTC.